Detailed here is one T cell receptor (beta chain). The germline V and J ends were trimmed by 5 bases and 10 bases, with 12 bases remaining between them. The CDR3 extends over 12 amino acids. The germline V gene encodes CDR1 MNHNS and CDR2 SASEGT. Each CDR3 protein is one row after TCRdb ran MiXCR on the PCR reads. The profile covers some 2,800 distinct CDR3 sequences, with around 50% appearing a single time and 35% to 55% taken by the ten largest. The sample belongs to a study of immune characterization of retroperitoneal liposarcoma. The chain has TRBV6-1 and TRBJ2-1; tentatively, D is TRBD1 or TRBD2 (5 bases each). The specimen was tumor tissue. The sequence was obtained from a male donor with retroperitoneal liposarcoma. The CDR3: CASSLGRGEQFF. CDR3 bases: TGTGCCAGCAGTTTGGGACGCGGAGAGCAGTTCTTC.